One sample yielded the 29 T cell receptor beta chains listed below, sequenced in a study of graft-versus-host responses after intestinal transplantation. Only in-frame clones appear in the TCRdb table, and some are missing; sequencing was by immunoSEQ multiplex PCR. Of 8,500 to 10,000 clones in the sample, around 91% were seen once. The starting material was PBMCs, obtained roughly 43 days after intestinal transplant. The receptors were sampled from a human patient who received an intestinal transplant, so some T cells may come from the graft donor.

This rearrangement joins TRBV28 to TRBJ2-1; TRBD1 might be the D (5 bases). Trimming pared 3 bases from V and 5 bases from J, leaving 14 bases between. Germline V gene sequence: CDR1 MDHEN, CDR2 SYDVKM. This CDR3 spans 15 amino acids. The CDR3 DNA sequence: TGTGCCAGCAGTTTCCAGGGTGGGGTACACAATGAGCAGTTCTTC. Translation: CASSFQGGVHNEQFF.

This rearrangement joins TRBV6-6 to TRBJ2-7; D not certain. This CDR3 has 12 residues. Germline CDR1 and CDR2: MNHNY and SVGAGI (reference sequence). Trimming shortened V by 0 bases and J by 6 bases, and 6 bases separated the two germline ends. Here the CDR3 reads CASSYSPPEQYF. DNA of the CDR3: TGTGCCAGCAGTTACTCCCCCCCCGAGCAGTACTTC.

The chain couples TRBV7-2 to TRBJ2-7, with D possibly being TRBD1 or TRBD2 (5 bases each). Germline assignment: CDR1 SGHTA and CDR2 FQGNSA. The CDR3 totals 14 residues. Between the trimmed V and J ends, which lost 1 base and 3 bases, there was a span of 10 bases. CDR3 protein: CASSLERDGYEQYF. The CDR3 nucleotides are TGTGCCAGCAGCTTAGAGAGGGACGGCTACGAGCAGTACTTC.

This chain joins TRBV5-6 and TRBJ1-1; 8 nucleotides match TRBD1. The V gene's germline CDR1 is SGHDT and CDR2 YYEEEE. CDR3 length: 17 residues. V dropped 2 bases and J dropped 0; count of bases not matched to a gene: 9. CDR3 region: CASSFGQGWAMNTEAFF. The DNA of the CDR3 is TGTGCCAGCAGCTTCGGACAGGGATGGGCCATGAACACTGAAGCTTTCTTT. The full variable domain, rest sourced from reference TRBV5-6 and TRBJ1-1, is DAGVTQSPTHLIKTRGQQVTLRCSPKSGHDTVSWYQQALGQGPQFIFQYYEEEERQRGNFPDRFSGHQFPNYSSELNVNALLLGDSALYLCASSFGQGWAMNTEAFFGQGTRLTVV.

For this clone: The same CDR3 arises from other DNA sequences in this sample as well. The rearrangement uses TRBV28 and TRBJ1-1; D unclear. Germline assignment: CDR1 MDHEN and CDR2 SYDVKM. CDR3 length: 12 amino acids. V was cut by 1 base and J by 2 bases, with 2 bases left in between. The CDR3 nucleotides read TGTGCCAGCAGTTTATCTAACACTGAAGCTTTCTTT. Its translation is CASSLSNTEAFF.

The J gene is TRBJ1-2, the V gene TRBV6-6; TRBD1 might be the D (5 bases). V was shortened by 7 bases and J by 8 bases, with 14 bases between the two germline ends. This CDR3 has 12 amino acids. From germline, CDR1 is MNHNY and CDR2 SVGAGI (reference sequence). CDR3 bases: TGTGCCAGCACCTTGGACACGTCCGGCTACACCTTC. Translation: CASTLDTSGYTF.

The chain links TRBV28 to TRBJ2-4, with a possible D match to TRBD2 (5 bases). The CDR3 sequence is 13 residues long. Trimming stripped 8 bases from V and 8 bases from J, with 16 bases between. The germline CDR1 and CDR2 sequences are MDHEN and SYDVKM. This CDR3 reads CASLRLAGDIQYF. DNA for the CDR3: TGTGCCAGCCTTCGGCTGGCGGGTGACATTCAGTACTTC. Supplemented by reference TRBV28 and TRBJ2-4, the full variable domain reads DVKVTQSSRYLVKRTGEKVFLECVQDMDHENMFWYRQDPGLGLRLIYFSYDVKMKEKGDIPEGYSVSREKKERFSLILESASTNQTSMYLCASLRLAGDIQYFGAGTRLSVL.

The chain couples TRBV27 to TRBJ2-7; 7 bases line up with TRBD1. V shed 5 bases and J 3 bases; nucleotides not matched to a gene: 10. The length of the CDR3 is 15 residues. Germline CDR1 is MNHEY and CDR2 is SMNVEV (reference sequence). The CDR3 loop reads CASSDGTAARYEQYF. CDR3 DNA sequence: TGTGCCAGCAGTGACGGGACAGCTGCGCGCTACGAGCAGTACTTC.

The V and J genes are TRBV5-1 and TRBJ2-1, with D possibly TRBD2 on 5 matching bases. Germline loops: CDR1 SGHRS, CDR2 YFSETQ. V lost 0 bases and J 5 bases, leaving 12 bases between the germline ends. The CDR3 consists of 15 residues. CDR3 protein: CASSLAPGSDNEQFF. The CDR3 coding sequence is TGCGCCAGCAGCTTGGCTCCGGGATCCGACAATGAGCAGTTCTTC.

This chain uses TRBV4-1 with TRBJ2-7; 7 nucleotides match TRBD1. The CDR3 length is 17 residues. Germline V gives CDR1 MGHRA, CDR2 YSYEKL. V trimming: 1 base; J trimming: 7 bases; junction bases outside the gene matches: 16. CDR3 nucleotide sequence: TGCGCCAGCAGCCAAGCCAAGCGGACAGGCTCGTCGGAAGAGCAGTACTTC. Translating gives CASSQAKRTGSSEEQYF.

This clone was counted only a few times. The V gene is TRBV28, the J gene TRBJ1-5; tentatively, D is TRBD1 (5 bases). Germline V lookup: CDR1 MDHEN, CDR2 SYDVKM. The germline V and J ends were trimmed by 1 base and 2 bases, with 9 bases remaining between them. CDR3 size: 15 residues. The CDR3 coding sequence is TGTGCCAGCAGTTTATTCAGGGCTGGCAATCAGCCCCAGCATTTT. It is translated as CASSLFRAGNQPQHF.

This clone was counted a few times. The chain links TRBV4-1 to TRBJ2-1, with D possibly matching TRBD1 (6 bases). V was cut by 2 bases and J by 9 bases, with 8 bases left in between. CDR3 size: 12 residues. Germline V gene data show CDR1 as MGHRA and CDR2 as YSYEKL. The CDR3 DNA follows: TGCGCCAGCAGCCAAACAGGGTTTGAGCAGTTCTTC. This codes for CASSQTGFEQFF.

The J gene is TRBJ1-5, the V gene TRBV19; D unresolved. This CDR3 contains 14 residues. Trimming took off 3 bases at V and 7 bases at J, with 13 bases between the two ends. From germline, CDR1 is LNHDA and CDR2 SQIVND (reference sequence). The CDR3 coding sequence is TGTGCCAGTAGTATCATAGGCTTCTTCCAGCCCCAGCATTTT. Its translation: CASSIIGFFQPQHF.

The gene calls are TRBV7-9 and TRBJ2-6; no clear D. V dropped 5 bases and J dropped 0 bases, with 11 bases sitting between them. CDR1 and CDR2 (germline): SEHNR, FQNEAQ (reference sequence). This CDR3 contains 16 residues. This CDR3 is CASSAPEASGANVLTF. CDR3 DNA: TGTGCCAGCAGCGCTCCAGAAGCCTCTGGGGCCAACGTCCTGACTTTC.

The rearrangement joins TRBV28 to TRBJ2-3; a possible D gene is TRBD2 (6 bases). The CDR3 is 15 residues long. V was shortened by 8 bases and J by 8 bases, with 23 bases between the two germline ends. Germline CDR1 reads MDHEN; CDR2 reads SYDVKM. The CDR3 region has the DNA TGTGCCAGCGAACCCCCTCCGGGAGAGGGAGGTACGCAGTATTTT. It is translated as CASEPPPGEGGTQYF.

The V gene is TRBV6-5, the J gene TRBJ2-1, with D possibly matching TRBD2 (6 bases). Looked up from germline, CDR1 is MNHEY and CDR2 is SVGAGI. The CDR3 consists of 16 residues. The V end lost 0 bases, the J end lost 0 bases, and 9 bases lay between the germline ends. The CDR3, as DNA: TGTGCCAGCAGTTACTCGCGGGAAAGCTCCTACAATGAGCAGTTCTTC. The encoded protein is CASSYSRESSYNEQFF.

This chain links TRBV28 with TRBJ1-5; no reliable D call. The CDR3 contains 11 residues. Germline V gene lookup returns CDR1 MDHEN and CDR2 SYDVKM. V gave up 3 bases and J gave up 10 bases, with 7 bases separating them. The CDR3 DNA reads TGTGCCAGCAGTTTGATTGAACCCCAGCATTTT. This codes for CASSLIEPQHF.

The gene calls are TRBV13 and TRBJ1-2; 7 nucleotides match TRBD1. CDR1 and CDR2 (germline): PRHDT, FYEKMQ (reference sequence). V lost 0 bases, J lost 0 bases, and 1 base stayed unmatched. This CDR3 comprises 15 residues. CDR3 sequence (DNA): TGTGCCAGCAGCTTAGGACAGGGGCCTAACTATGGCTACACCTTC. Protein: CASSLGQGPNYGYTF.

The genes are TRBV2 and TRBJ2-3; 9 nucleotides agree with TRBD2. The germline V gene has CDR1 SNHLY and CDR2 FYNNEI. The CDR3 consists of 15 residues. Trimming removed 6 bases from V and 0 bases from J; junction bases left unmatched: 4. CDR3 coding DNA: TGTGCCAGCAGCCCTAGCGGGGCTAGCACAGATACGCAGTATTTT. Amino acids: CASSPSGASTDTQYF. The entire variable domain, with the rest obtained from reference TRBV2 and TRBJ2-3, is as follows: EPEVTQTPSHQVTQMGQEVILRCVPISNHLYFYWYRQILGQKVEFLVSFYNNEISEKSEIFDDQFSVERPDGSNFTLKIRSTKLEDSAMYFCASSPSGASTDTQYFGPGTRLTVL.

The V call is TRBV4-1, the J call TRBJ2-7; D uncertain. Trimming removed 4 bases at V and 1 base at J, with 5 bases between. The CDR3 is 12 residues long. Germline values: CDR1 MGHRA, CDR2 YSYEKL. The CDR3 sequence: CASSLPSYEQYF. CDR3 DNA: TGCGCCAGCAGCCTCCCTTCCTACGAGCAGTACTTC.

This clone was found once. For the CDR3, the DNA is TGTGCCAGCAGACTCGGGGCCCCTCCCTACAATGAGCAGTTCTTC. It translates to CASRLGAPPYNEQFF. The chain couples TRBV28 to TRBJ2-1; perhaps D is TRBD1 or TRBD2 (5 bases each). The CDR3 runs 15 residues. CDR1 and CDR2 from the germline V gene are MDHEN and SYDVKM. Trimming pared 6 bases from V and 2 bases from J, leaving 14 bases between.

A single count supports this clone. The rearrangement uses TRBV13 and TRBJ2-1; either TRBD1 or TRBD2 may supply D (5 bases each). CDR3 length: 14 amino acids. Germline loops: CDR1 PRHDT, CDR2 FYEKMQ (reference sequence). V was pared by 2 bases and J by 5 bases, with 10 bases between. The CDR3 region is CASSLSTGHNEQFF. CDR3 coding DNA: TGTGCCAGCAGCTTATCAACGGGGCACAATGAGCAGTTCTTC.

The chain carries TRBV18 and TRBJ2-1; 10 bases fit TRBD2. Germline V gives CDR1 KGHSH, CDR2 LQKENI. The CDR3 is 19 amino acids. Germline trimming cut 3 bases from V and 7 bases from J; bases unmatched to any gene: 18. The CDR3 sequence is CASSPTGIRAGGMGNEQFF. CDR3 coding DNA: TGTGCCAGCTCACCGACAGGAATACGAGCGGGAGGGATGGGGAATGAGCAGTTCTTC.

The genes are TRBV28 and TRBJ2-5; TRBD1 might be the D (5 bases). CDR1 and CDR2 (germline): MDHEN, SYDVKM. This CDR3 spans 15 amino acids. The V end lost 3 bases, the J end lost 5 bases, and 16 bases lay between the germline ends. CDR3 in amino acids: CASSFQGRIVETQYF. CDR3 bases: TGTGCCAGCAGTTTTCAGGGCAGAATAGTGGAGACCCAGTACTTC. The entire variable domain, with the rest obtained from reference TRBV28 and TRBJ2-5, is as follows: DVKVTQSSRYLVKRTGEKVFLECVQDMDHENMFWYRQDPGLGLRLIYFSYDVKMKEKGDIPEGYSVSREKKERFSLILESASTNQTSMYLCASSFQGRIVETQYFGPGTRLLVL.

The chain uses TRBV10-3 and TRBJ1-5; D is possibly TRBD1 (6 bases). There are 13 residues in the CDR3. Trimming pared 10 bases from V and 0 bases from J, leaving 10 bases between. The germline CDR1 and CDR2 sequences are ENHRY and SYGVKD. In DNA, the CDR3 is TGTGCCACACAGGGAGATAGCAATCAGCCCCAGCATTTT. Its protein is CATQGDSNQPQHF.

The CDR3 DNA reads TGTGCCAGCTCATCGTGGACAGGGCTCTTCTCTGGAAACACCATATATTTT. This sequence encodes CASSSWTGLFSGNTIYF. This chain connects TRBV18 to TRBJ1-3; 8 bases are shared with TRBD1. V shed 5 bases and J 0 bases; nucleotides not matched to a gene: 9. The CDR3 runs to 17 residues. Per germline, CDR1 KGHSH and CDR2 LQKENI. The entire variable domain, with the rest obtained from reference TRBV18 and TRBJ1-3, is as follows: NAGVMQNPRHLVRRRGQEARLRCSPMKGHSHVYWYRQLPEEGLKFMVYLQKENIIDESGMPKERFSAEFPKEGPSILRIQQVVRGDSAAYFCASSSWTGLFSGNTIYFGEGSWLTVV.

The genes are TRBV14 and TRBJ1-2, with TRBD1 as a possible D gene (5 bases). Germline CDR1 is SGHDN and CDR2 is FVKESK. This CDR3 is 13 amino acids long. V was shortened by 5 bases and J by 6 bases, with 13 bases between the two germline ends. For the CDR3, the DNA is TGTGCCAGCAGCACCGGGACGGGTGATGGCTACACCTTC. This codes for CASSTGTGDGYTF.

The V call is TRBV11-1, the J call TRBJ2-3, with D unresolved. V was cut by 3 bases and J by 4 bases, with 5 bases left in between. This CDR3 is 12 amino acids long. CDR1 and CDR2 from the germline V gene are SGHAT and FQDESV (reference sequence). CDR3 protein: CASSFGADTQYF. CDR3 nucleotide sequence: TGTGCCAGCAGCTTCGGTGCAGATACGCAGTATTTT.

The J gene is TRBJ2-7, the V gene TRBV9; D may be TRBD1 or TRBD2 (5 bases each). CDR3 size: 15 residues. Germline lookup yields CDR1 SGDLS and CDR2 YYNGEE. V gave up 1 base and J gave up 4 bases, with 15 bases separating them. The CDR3 bases are TGTGCCAGCAGCGTATCCCCGGGGCCCAAGTACGAGCAGTACTTC. Amino acids: CASSVSPGPKYEQYF.